These T cell receptor beta chains were read from a single sample in a study of T-cell memory formation after mild COVID-19. MiXCR, run by TCRdb on the 5' RACE reads, gives a single entry per CDR3 protein. The profile covers 190,000 or so distinct CDR3 sequences, with over 9.5% appearing a single time and approximately 3% taken by the ten largest. The sample was PBMCs or a T cell subset sorted from them (not recorded which). The source of these receptors is a man between 18 and 29 years old who had mild COVID-19 (a few samples of this study predate the infection). Cell type and time point are not known. CDR3s include the opening cysteine and the closing phenylalanine or tryptophan. The D gene is left open where the match is weak. Clone size is not always given. Where it is, it says once, few, many or a class for expanded clones.

d_gene | j_gene | abundance | v_gene | CDR3nt | CDR3aa
NA | TRBJ2-2 | many | TRBV7-2 | TGTGCCAGCAGCTCCCCCCGACAGCGGACCGGGGAGCTGTTTTTT | CASSSPRQRTGELFF
NA | TRBJ2-5 | many | TRBV6-5 | TGTGCCAGCAGTCCCCCGGCCCTTCCCGAGACCCAGTACTTC | CASSPPALPETQYF
TRBD2 | TRBJ2-3 | NA | TRBV4-1 | TGCGCCAGCAGCCAAAGGAGCGGGGCCACAGATACGCAGTATTTT | CASSQRSGATDTQYF
TRBD2 | TRBJ2-2 | few | TRBV14 | TGTGCCAGCAGCCAAGAGACTAGCGGGGGGTACACCGGGGAGCTGTTTTTT | CASSQETSGGYTGELFF
NA | TRBJ2-4 | NA | TRBV20-1 | TGCAGTGCTAGAGATAGTGGGGGCTTAAACATTCAGTACTTC | CSARDSGGLNIQYF
NA | TRBJ2-3 | few | TRBV4-1 | TGCGCCAGCAGCCAAGGAGGGGTTAGCACAGATACGCAGTATTTT | CASSQGGVSTDTQYF
NA | TRBJ2-7 | few | TRBV14 | TGTGCCAGCAGCCACCTGACAGACTACGAGCAGTACTTC | CASSHLTDYEQYF
TRBD2 | TRBJ2-1 | few | TRBV6-6 | TGTGCCAGCAGCGACCCGGGGGGGGACAATGAGCAGTTCTTC | CASSDPGGDNEQFF
NA | TRBJ2-5 | many | TRBV7-2 | TGTGCCAGCAGCTTTCGGGGGTGGGAGACCCAGTACTTC | CASSFRGWETQYF
NA | TRBJ1-1 | NA | TRBV3-1 | TGTGCCAGCAGCCAGGAGGCGAGAACTGAAGCTTTCTTT | CASSQEARTEAFF
NA | TRBJ1-5 | NA | TRBV7-2 | TGTGCCAGCAGCTTAGGGGTGTTTGCTCGACAGCCCCAGCATTTT | CASSLGVFARQPQHF
NA | TRBJ2-5 | few | TRBV29-1 | TGCAGCGTCGGCGGGCAGGGCCAAGAGACCCAGTACTTC | CSVGGQGQETQYF
NA | TRBJ1-2 | NA | TRBV24-1 | TGTGCCACCAGTGATATGTCCGGCTACACCTTC | CATSDMSGYTF
NA | TRBJ2-3 | few | TRBV30 | TGTGCCTGGAGTGTCCGGGATACGCAGTATTTT | CAWSVRDTQYF
TRBD2 | TRBJ2-4 | few | TRBV4-1 | TGCGCCAGCAGCCAAGGGCTAGCGGGCGCCGAAGAAAACATTCAGTACTTC | CASSQGLAGAEENIQYF
TRBD1 | TRBJ1-2 | NA | TRBV2 | TGTGCCAGCACCGGGGACAGGTCGACCTATGGCTACACCTTC | CASTGDRSTYGYTF
NA | TRBJ2-1 | NA | TRBV6-4 | TGTGCCAGCAGTGACTCTGACAGGCAGTTCTTC | CASSDSDRQFF